The 27 T cell receptor beta chains below come from one sample, sequenced in a study of T cell responses to AZD1222 COVID-19 vaccine (TCRdb year 2021). In light of the paper, this sample's time point label describes: baseline before first vaccination. Library generation was performed with the immunoSEQ multiplex PCR assay. Held by TCRdb, this immuneACCESS table contains in-frame sequences only and omits some clones. Under half of the omission traces to an unresolved V gene where checked; the cause of the rest is unknown. This sample holds tens of thousands of clones; 80% to 90% were observed only once. Around 5% of the sample rests with the top ten. This specimen was peripheral blood, taken on day 0 of AZD1222 vaccination. These receptors were obtained from an adult in good health.

The chain has TRBV5-6 and TRBJ1-6; D not certain. This CDR3 region has 17 residues. Germline CDR1 is SGHDT and CDR2 is YYEEEE. V lost 1 base to trimming and J lost 6 bases, with 17 bases between them. CDR3 nucleotides: TGTGCCAGCAGCTTGCGGCAGGCTCCCTGGGTTAATTCACCCCTCCACTTT. Translated: CASSLRQAPWVNSPLHF. Filled out from reference TRBV5-6 and TRBJ1-6, the complete variable domain reads DAGVTQSPTHLIKTRGQQVTLRCSPKSGHDTVSWYQQALGQGPQFIFQYYEEEERQRGNFPDRFSGHQFPNYSSELNVNALLLGDSALYLCASSLRQAPWVNSPLHFGNGTRLTVT.

The chain carries TRBV6-5 and TRBJ1-1; D unclear. V was clipped by 5 bases and J by 0 bases, with 7 bases between them. CDR3 length equals 13 residues. In germline, CDR1 is MNHEY, CDR2 SVGAGI. The CDR3 nucleotides read TGTGCCAGCAGTCTTTCCATGAACACTGAAGCTTTCTTT. This codes for CASSLSMNTEAFF.

This chain uses TRBV19 with TRBJ1-1, with TRBD1 as a possible D gene (6 bases). V was shortened by 3 bases and J by 4 bases, with 12 bases between the two germline ends. This CDR3 has 14 residues. Germline values: CDR1 LNHDA, CDR2 SQIVND (reference sequence). The CDR3 region is CASSMQGLGTEAFF. CDR3 coding DNA: TGTGCCAGTAGTATGCAGGGGCTGGGCACTGAAGCTTTCTTT. Filled out from reference TRBV19 and TRBJ1-1, the complete variable domain reads DGGITQSPKYLFRKEGQNVTLSCEQNLNHDAMYWYRQDPGQGLRLIYYSQIVNDFQKGDIAEGYSVSREKKESFPLTVTSAQKNPTAFYLCASSMQGLGTEAFFGQGTRLTVV.

This clone is a singleton in its sample. The chain has TRBV7-9 and TRBJ2-7, with D perhaps TRBD2 (6 bases). V lost 0 bases, J lost 3 bases, and 9 bases lay in between. Germline V lookup: CDR1 SEHNR, CDR2 FQNEAQ (reference sequence). The CDR3 has 14 amino acids. The CDR3, as DNA: TGTGCCAGCAGCTTAGCGATGGGGGGCTACGAGCAGTACTTC. Protein sequence: CASSLAMGGYEQYF.

The V gene is TRBV5-6, the J gene TRBJ1-1; the match to TRBD1 covers 9 bases. The CDR3 is 15 residues long. Germline assignment: CDR1 SGHDT and CDR2 YYEEEE. V was clipped by 2 bases and J by 4 bases; unmatched bases: 6. The CDR3 is CASSLQGAKLTEAFF. As DNA, the CDR3 is TGTGCCAGCAGCTTACAGGGGGCGAAGCTCACTGAAGCTTTCTTT.

The J gene is TRBJ2-7, the V gene TRBV6-6; TRBD1 is a possible D gene (6 bases). CDR3 length: 14 amino acids. CDR1 is MNHNY, CDR2 SVGAGI, per germline (reference sequence). Trimming pared 5 bases from V and 2 bases from J, leaving 13 bases between. The DNA for the CDR3 is TGTGCCAGCAGTCTCGGGGACATTACCTACGAGCAGTACTTC. Amino acids: CASSLGDITYEQYF.

The chain uses TRBV5-4 and TRBJ2-7, with 8 nucleotides matching TRBD2. Germline V gene sequence: CDR1 SGHNT, CDR2 YYREEE (reference sequence). Unmatched junction bases numbered 17, after V lost 6 bases and J lost 3 bases. The CDR3 has 17 amino acids. DNA of the CDR3: TGTGCCAGCACCAAAAAAGACACAGCGGGGGTTTTCTACGAGCAGTACTTC. Protein sequence: CASTKKDTAGVFYEQYF.

The V call is TRBV14, the J call TRBJ2-7; possibly TRBD1 or TRBD2 for D (6 bases each). The V end lost 5 bases, the J end lost 3 bases, and 14 bases lay between the germline ends. Germline CDR1 is SGHDN and CDR2 is FVKESK. CDR3 size: 14 residues. Here the CDR3 DNA reads TGTGCCAGCAGCTACAGGGCCGGGGGCTACGAGCAGTACTTC. It encodes CASSYRAGGYEQYF.

The chain employs TRBV6-5 and TRBJ1-2; D is uncertain. The CDR3 covers 14 residues. Germline V gene lookup returns CDR1 MNHEY and CDR2 SVGAGI. The V gene lost 0 bases and the J gene lost 4 bases, with 9 bases spanning the gap. The CDR3: CASSYSGSRYGYTF. The CDR3, as DNA: TGTGCCAGCAGTTACTCAGGGTCTCGCTATGGCTACACCTTC.

This clone was counted a single time. The genes are TRBV7-9 and TRBJ2-1, with TRBD2 matching 7 bases. This CDR3 region has 16 residues. CDR1 and CDR2 (germline): SEHNR, FQNEAQ (reference sequence). V lost 5 bases and J lost 5; bases outside the gene matches: 12. The CDR3 reads CASSGARASGNNEQFF. CDR3 in DNA: TGTGCCAGCAGCGGAGCAAGGGCTAGCGGAAACAATGAGCAGTTCTTC.

V is TRBV7-9 and J is TRBJ1-2, with unresolved D. This CDR3 has 11 residues. V lost 6 bases to trimming and J lost 7 bases, with 9 bases between them. CDR1 is SEHNR, CDR2 FQNEAQ, per germline (reference sequence). This CDR3 reads CASRLESGYTF. The DNA for the CDR3 is TGTGCCAGCAGACTGGAGTCTGGCTACACCTTC.

The gene calls are TRBV27 and TRBJ1-5; D is undetermined. The V gene's germline CDR1 is MNHEY and CDR2 SMNVEV (reference sequence). Trimming removed 2 bases from V and 2 bases from J, with 7 bases in between. CDR3 length: 14 amino acids. In DNA form, the CDR3 reads TGTGCCAGCAGTTTAGGGGTAGGCAATCAGCCCCAGCATTTT. Amino acid sequence: CASSLGVGNQPQHF.

This chain links TRBV27 with TRBJ1-4; D gene ambiguous. V gave up 3 bases and J gave up 2 bases, with 7 bases separating them. This CDR3 has 14 residues. CDR1 is MNHEY and CDR2 is SMNVEV in the germline V gene (reference sequence). The CDR3 loop reads CASSFFGTNEKLFF. The CDR3 coding sequence is TGTGCCAGCAGTTTTTTCGGTACTAATGAAAAACTGTTTTTT.

CDR3 sequence reads: CASRSWANSPLHF. CDR3 DNA: TGCGCCAGCAGGTCGTGGGCAAATTCACCCCTCCACTTT. The chain couples TRBV5-1 to TRBJ1-6; D gene unclear. Trimming removed 5 bases from V and 7 bases from J, with 10 bases in between. This CDR3 is 13 amino acids long. CDR1 is SGHRS, CDR2 YFSETQ, per germline.

The chain couples TRBV12-5 to TRBJ1-3; 8 bases agree with TRBD1. After removal of 4 bases from V and 0 bases from J, the junction contained 5 bases not matched to a gene. The CDR3 runs to 16 residues. Germline V CDR1 and CDR2: LGHNT, FRNRAP. In DNA, the CDR3 is TGTGCTAGTGGTTCTCGGACAGGGCCCTCTGGAAACACCATATATTTT. Protein product: CASGSRTGPSGNTIYF.

The chain employs TRBV14 and TRBJ2-7; D perhaps matches TRBD1 (5 bases). The CDR3 totals 12 residues. Germline assignment: CDR1 SGHDN and CDR2 FVKESK. V lost 2 bases and J lost 5, with 7 bases in between. Here the CDR3 DNA reads TGTGCCAGCAGCCAATGGACAAACGAGCAGTACTTC. It is translated as CASSQWTNEQYF.

The J gene is TRBJ1-1, the V gene TRBV12-5; TRBD1 might be the D (5 bases). The V gene lost 6 bases and the J gene lost 1 base, with 9 bases spanning the gap. CDR1 LGHNT and CDR2 FRNRAP come from the germline V gene. The CDR3 runs to 13 residues. The CDR3 sequence: CASGRQKNTEAFF. CDR3 nucleotides: TGTGCTAGTGGGCGACAGAAGAACACTGAAGCTTTCTTT.

This clone was counted between two and nine times. The chain couples TRBV5-6 to TRBJ1-5; D ambiguous. In germline, CDR1 is SGHDT, CDR2 YYEEEE. The CDR3 length is 16 residues. The V gene lost 3 bases and the J gene lost 1 base, with 14 bases spanning the gap. In DNA, the CDR3 is TGTGCCAGCAGCTCGTTAGGAGGATCGAGCAATCAGCCCCAGCATTTT. It codes for CASSSLGGSSNQPQHF.

This chain connects TRBV4-3 to TRBJ1-1; D is ambiguous. Germline V gives CDR1 LGHNA, CDR2 YSLEER. V was clipped by 6 bases and J by 0 bases, with 14 bases between them. CDR3 length: 15 amino acids. The CDR3 region has the DNA TGCGCCAGCAGGGAGGGCGCGAAGTTGAACACTGAAGCTTTCTTT. Encoded protein: CASREGAKLNTEAFF.

In this sample, this clone turned up a few times. The V gene is TRBV11-2, the J gene TRBJ1-1, with 7 bases identical to TRBD1. The CDR3 is made up of 16 amino acids. After removal of 5 bases from V and 1 base from J, the junction contained 10 bases not matched to a gene. Germline V gene data show CDR1 as SGHAT and CDR2 as FQNNGV. This chain's CDR3 is CASSPRVGTENTEAFF. CDR3 DNA: TGTGCCAGCAGCCCGAGAGTTGGGACAGAGAACACTGAAGCTTTCTTT.

This rearrangement joins TRBV7-6 to TRBJ1-1; 7 nucleotides align to TRBD1. J was trimmed by 1 base and V by 6 bases; bases with no gene match: 2. CDR1 and CDR2 from the germline V gene are SGHVS and FNYEAQ. The CDR3 covers 13 residues. CDR3 in amino acids: CASRTGSNTEAFF. The CDR3 bases are TGTGCCAGCAGGACAGGGTCGAACACTGAAGCTTTCTTT.

J is TRBJ2-3 and V is TRBV9; 12 bases align to TRBD2. CDR1 and CDR2 from the germline V gene are SGDLS and YYNGEE. The V gene end was trimmed by 3 bases and the J gene end by 4 bases; junction bases not matched to a gene: 9. CDR3 size: 17 residues. The CDR3 reads CASSGEGSSGGADTQYF. The CDR3 DNA reads TGTGCCAGCAGCGGCGAGGGGTCTAGCGGGGGGGCAGATACGCAGTATTTT.

In its sample, this clone was seen a few times. The chain combines TRBV5-5 with TRBJ1-1; D uncertain. The V gene's germline CDR1 is SGHKS and CDR2 YYEKEE (reference sequence). The length of the CDR3 is 13 residues. Deletions cut 0 bases from V and 0 bases from J, with 3 bases between. This chain's CDR3 is CASSLDLNTEAFF. CDR3 in DNA: TGTGCCAGCAGCTTGGATTTGAACACTGAAGCTTTCTTT.

The chain has TRBV6-6 and TRBJ1-1; maybe TRBD1 (5 bases). Germline CDR1 and CDR2: MNHNY and SVGAGI (reference sequence). CDR3 length: 16 residues. V lost 5 bases to trimming and J lost 0 bases, with 16 bases between them. As DNA, the CDR3 is TGTGCCAGCAGTAAAGGGAGGGGATCCATGAACACTGAAGCTTTCTTT. Residues: CASSKGRGSMNTEAFF.

The CDR3, as DNA: TGTGCCGTCGGGGGCGGCCGAGGGGAGCAGTTCTTC. Translating it yields CAVGGGRGEQFF. J is TRBJ2-1 and V is TRBV6-5, with D perhaps assigned TRBD1 or TRBD2 (6 bases each). The CDR3 runs to 12 residues. From germline, CDR1 is MNHEY and CDR2 SVGAGI. Trimming cost V 11 bases and J 10 bases, with 18 bases left between them.

This clone appeared a few times. The genes are TRBV4-3 and TRBJ1-5, with D uncertain. This CDR3 spans 13 amino acids. V was cut by 4 bases and J by 5 bases, with 9 bases left in between. Per the germline V gene, CDR1 is LGHNA and CDR2 is YSLEER. CDR3 in amino acids: CASSPRWDQPQHF. The CDR3 DNA sequence: TGCGCCAGCAGCCCCAGGTGGGATCAGCCCCAGCATTTT.

With respect to this clone: One junction end does not reproduce the germline sequence, and a read error may be involved. The chain combines TRBV10-3 with TRBJ1-1, with TRBD1 matching over 10 bases. This CDR3 spans 14 amino acids. Germline CDR1 reads ENHRY; CDR2 reads SYGVKD. CDR3 in amino acids: CAIRPGTGETEALF. The CDR3 nucleotides read TGTGCCATCAGGCCTGGGACAGGGGAGACTGAAGCCCTCTTT.